Shown below are 10 T cell receptor beta chains from a single sample sequenced in a study of T-cell memory formation after mild COVID-19. From the 5' RACE reads, TCRdb called clonotypes with MiXCR, one entry per CDR3 protein. The sample lists hundreds of thousands of distinct CDR3 sequences; approximately 21% were seen once. The sample taken for sequencing was PBMCs or a T cell subset sorted from them (not recorded which). The receptors derive from an adult woman who had mild COVID-19 (a few samples of this study predate the infection). Cell type and time point are not known.

The chain carries TRBV13 and TRBJ2-7; D is unresolved. V gave up 5 bases and J gave up 0 bases, with 11 bases separating them. This CDR3 has 14 amino acids. Per the germline V gene, CDR1 is PRHDT and CDR2 is FYEKMQ (reference sequence). In DNA form, the CDR3 reads TGTGCCAGCAGCGGACGGATAACCTCCTACGAGCAGTACTTC. Translated: CASSGRITSYEQYF.

This chain's CDR3 is CSATEGPSSWTTDTQYF. The CDR3 DNA reads TGCAGCGCTACTGAAGGGCCCTCCTCGTGGACCACAGATACGCAGTATTTT. This chain connects TRBV29-1 to TRBJ2-3; D gene uncertain. This CDR3 contains 17 residues. V lost 7 bases, J lost 2 bases, and 25 bases lay in between. CDR1 is SQVTM, CDR2 ANQGSEA, per germline.

The V call is TRBV4-3, the J call TRBJ1-3; D call uncertain. This CDR3 comprises 18 residues. The V and J ends lost 1 base and 0 bases respectively, with 16 bases between them. In germline, CDR1 is LGHNA, CDR2 YSLEER. CDR3 sequence: CASSQVITDPSSGNTIYF. The CDR3 DNA sequence: TGCGCCAGCAGCCAAGTCATCACAGATCCTTCCTCTGGAAACACCATATATTTT.

The chain combines TRBV6-2 or TRBV6-3 with TRBJ2-4; no firm D call. V dropped 0 bases and J dropped 8 bases, with 5 bases sitting between them. CDR1 and CDR2 from the germline V gene are MNHEY and SVGEGT. This CDR3 comprises 12 residues. Here the CDR3 DNA reads TGTGCCAGCAGTTACTCTTTGGACATTCAGTACTTC. Amino acids: CASSYSLDIQYF.

The chain carries TRBV20-1 and TRBJ2-3; possibly TRBD2 for D (5 bases). The CDR3 covers 13 residues. Trimming removed 2 bases at V and 4 bases at J, with 10 bases between. Germline lookup yields CDR1 DFQATT and CDR2 SNEGSKA (reference sequence). The CDR3 DNA is TGCAGTGCTAGACAGGCAGCGGCAGATACGCAGTATTTT. Protein product: CSARQAAADTQYF.

The chain carries TRBV20-1 and TRBJ2-4; 8 bases fit TRBD1. The CDR3 runs to 17 residues. Losses at the gene ends were 5 bases for V and 0 bases for J; bases not matched to a gene: 12. CDR1 is DFQATT and CDR2 is SNEGSKA in the germline V gene (reference sequence). The CDR3 protein is CSAQTGAPFLAKNIQYF. In DNA form, the CDR3 reads TGCAGTGCTCAGACAGGGGCGCCCTTCCTAGCCAAAAACATTCAGTACTTC.

This clonotype was seen more than once but under ten times. The V gene is TRBV7-8, the J gene TRBJ2-2; TRBD1 matches at 8 bases. The CDR3 loop spans 18 amino acids. V shed 3 bases and J 7 bases; nucleotides not matched to a gene: 16. Germline CDR1 and CDR2: SGHVS and FQNEAQ. In nucleotides, the CDR3 is TGTGCCAGCAGCTTTCTCACGTGGGACAGGCGAAAGGTCGGGGAGCTGTTTTTT. Protein sequence: CASSFLTWDRRKVGELFF.

This clonotype was picked up a small number of times. The CDR3, as DNA: TGTGCCAGCAGCCTTCCCACTAGCGGAAGCACAGATACGCAGTATTTT. Protein product: CASSLPTSGSTDTQYF. The V call is TRBV7-9, the J call TRBJ2-3; 8 positions agree with TRBD2. With 5 bases clipped from V and 0 bases from J, the junction kept 7 bases outside the gene matches. CDR3 size: 16 residues. The germline V gene has CDR1 SEHNR and CDR2 FQNEAQ (reference sequence).

The sample holds a few counts of this clonotype. The chain links TRBV6-6 to TRBJ2-3, with D possibly being TRBD1 (6 bases). The V end lost 2 bases, the J end lost 4 bases, and 13 bases lay between the germline ends. Germline CDR1 reads MNHNY; CDR2 reads SVGAGI (reference sequence). The CDR3 has 15 residues. CDR3 region: CASSYLAGVPDTQYF. CDR3 nucleotides: TGTGCCAGCAGTTACCTTGCAGGGGTTCCAGATACGCAGTATTTT.

The chain carries TRBV4-1 and TRBJ2-7; D uncertain. Germline V CDR1 and CDR2: MGHRA, YSYEKL. The CDR3 covers 13 residues. Trimming left V 0 bases short and J 7 bases short, with 10 bases between. The CDR3 sequence is CASSQDIGREQYF. The CDR3 DNA reads TGCGCCAGCAGCCAAGATATAGGTAGGGAGCAGTACTTC.